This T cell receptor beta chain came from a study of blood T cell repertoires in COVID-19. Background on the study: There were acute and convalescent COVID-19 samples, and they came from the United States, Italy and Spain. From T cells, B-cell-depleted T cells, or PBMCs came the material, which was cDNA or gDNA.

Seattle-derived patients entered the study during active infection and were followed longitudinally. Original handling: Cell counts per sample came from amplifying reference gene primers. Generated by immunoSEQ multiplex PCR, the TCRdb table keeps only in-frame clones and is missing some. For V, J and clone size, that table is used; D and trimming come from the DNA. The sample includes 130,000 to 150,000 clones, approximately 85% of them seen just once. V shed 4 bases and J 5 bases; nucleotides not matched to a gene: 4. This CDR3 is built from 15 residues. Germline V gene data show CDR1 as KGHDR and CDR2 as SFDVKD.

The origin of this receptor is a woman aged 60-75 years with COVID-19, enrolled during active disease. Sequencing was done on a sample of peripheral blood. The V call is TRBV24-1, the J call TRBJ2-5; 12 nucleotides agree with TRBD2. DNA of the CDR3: TGTGCCACCAGTGACCCCGGGACTAGCGGGGAGACCCAGTACTTC. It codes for CATSDPGTSGETQYF.